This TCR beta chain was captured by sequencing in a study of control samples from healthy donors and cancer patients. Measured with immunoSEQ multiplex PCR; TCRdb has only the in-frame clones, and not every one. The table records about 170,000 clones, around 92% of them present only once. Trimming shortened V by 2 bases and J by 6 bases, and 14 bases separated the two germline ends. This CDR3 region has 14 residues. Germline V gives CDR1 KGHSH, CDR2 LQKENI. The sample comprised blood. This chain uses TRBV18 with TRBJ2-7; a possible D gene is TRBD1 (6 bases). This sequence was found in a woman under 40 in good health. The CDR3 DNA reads TGTGCCAGCTCACCAAGTTTCAGGGGCGGCGAGCAGTACTTC. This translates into CASSPSFRGGEQYF.